What follows describes a single T cell receptor (beta chain). What it binds is not known. The source of the sample is a study of cytomegalovirus exposure and HLA in healthy donors. Use of 60 Vbeta and 13 Jbeta primers characterized the PCR. Original processing methods: Tens of millions of unique TCR beta chains, roughly 11 million of them shared, were counted by a later analysis. Libraries were prepared by immunoSEQ multiplex PCR; TCRdb keeps only in-frame clonotypes and omits some of them. Clone size and V and J calls were adopted from that table, with D and trimming inferred from the DNA. The table has roughly 97,000 clones, roughly two thirds seen once; the top ten hold approximately 3.5%. Regarding the study as a whole: Most TCR sequences were rare, but some public TCRs occurred in many donors. Highest at DRB1 and lowest at HLA-C, TCR association rates differed among HLA loci in a later analysis. Being productive about 87% or about 30% of the time was typical of most TCR beta V segments in an earlier analysis.

Germline V lookup: CDR1 ENHRY, CDR2 SYGVKD. CDR3 length: 11 residues. Trimming pared 3 bases from V and 7 bases from J, leaving 7 bases between. The V call is TRBV10-3, the J call TRBJ2-7, with D hard to call. The specimen sequenced was PBMCs. The sequence was collected from a man aged 35 to 55 in good health and CMV-seronegative. The CDR3 sequence: CAISELVEQYF. CDR3 DNA: TGTGCCATCAGTGAACTGGTTGAGCAGTACTTC.